This entry describes one TCR beta chain. At least ten counts were recorded for this clonotype. It lacks a known antigen. Base-call qualities are not available, and no considerably larger clone is one nucleotide away. In light of the paper, this sample's treatment or condition label describes: live attenuated yellow fever vaccine strain. At every blood-draw timepoint, two biological replicates of bulk PBMCs were collected. PBMCs were isolated from peripheral blood using a standard Ficoll-Paque protocol. RNA was extracted with TriZol from bulk PBMCs, CD4 and CD8 fractions, and dextramer-positive and dextramer-negative fractions. The data are from a study of T cells after yellow fever vaccination (dated by TCRdb to about 2019). Background for the entire study: The SMART-Seq v4 Ultra Low Input RNA kit was used to prepare libraries from fractions with low cell numbers. To follow T-cell clones before and after primary and booster YFV17D yellow fever vaccination, bulk TCR alpha and beta repertoires were sequenced over time. The cohort comprised two healthy male donors, one aged 18 to 29 and one aged 30 to 40 years. Blood was collected at multiple timepoints before and after primary and secondary immunization, and bulk PBMC replicates and cell subsets were isolated. Study-wide findings and limitations: A small fraction of clonotypes showed up in both the CD4 and CD8 compartments, probably as a result of convergent recombination. Because the study included only a couple of donors, the extent to which the findings can be generalized is limited. Most clones expanded after primary vaccination were re-detected after the booster (96% of CD4 and approximately 89% of CD8), suggesting broad memory maintenance. Compared with the primary T-cell response, the secondary T-cell response was faster but weaker, reaching its peak on day 5 rather than on day 15. Because abundant contaminating clonotypes from the bulk population could be contained in FACS-sorted repertoires, computational filtering was required.

The CDR3 numbers 15 residues from cysteine through phenylalanine. Left in the record is the CDR3 DNA by itself, 45 bases read in frame from the first base. CDR1 SGHDT and CDR2 YYEEEE were looked up in the germline V gene. The junction shows trimming of 0 bases on V and 0 bases on J, plus 8 bases between the germline ends. TCR cDNA was synthesized by 5'RACE template switching, through which a universal primer site and unique molecular identifiers were introduced. cDNA synthesis was primed from both the TCR alpha and TCR beta constant segments. Libraries were amplified in two PCR steps, with sample barcodes and sequencing adapters added in the second step. Libraries were sequenced on Illumina HiSeq 2500 (2x100 bp) or NovaSeq (2x150 bp). Under the source paper's analysis protocol: Demultiplexing of reads and collapsing into UMI consensus sequences were performed with MIGEC, and V(D)J alignment was carried out with MiXCR. Vaccine-responding clonotypes were identified with edgeR using replicate PBMC samples, with FDR below 0.01 and a log2 fold change above 5 up to day 15 being required. CD4 or CD8 identity was assigned to each bulk clonotype according to whether the clonotype was present at higher abundance in the sequenced CD4 repertoire or the sequenced CD8 repertoire. TCRdb reran the public reads through fastp at Q25 and MiXCR, keeping productive beta chains. CDR3 protein sequences are deduplicated, and each keeps its most common genes and DNA. These V and J calls originate from TCRdb's pipeline instead of the authors' own analysis. Here the sample has 300,000 to 450,000 distinct CDR3 sequences; roughly 8.6% occur a single time. The ten largest clones take up approximately 15% of the sample.

The clonotype originates from a young man who received the YFV17D yellow fever vaccine. Rearrangement joined TRBV5-6 to TRBJ2-3; the best D guess is TRBD1, with 5 bases matching. The specimen was PBMCs, collected around 45 days after the first yellow fever vaccination. The CDR3 protein: CASSLVQGSTDTQYF. The nucleotide sequence is given as TGTGCCAGCAGCTTGGTGCAGGGTAGCACAGATACGCAGTATTTT.